The sequence of this TCR beta chain was determined in a study of radiation and T cells in renal cell carcinoma (dated by TCRdb to the early 2020s). Describing the broader study: In total, more than 50 samples underwent TCR beta sequencing: some 25 tumors plus 27 peripheral blood samples. The last blood draw happened 4 weeks after radiation, timed to coincide with nephrectomy. A total of 4,016,671 unique CDR3 nucleotide sequences, encoding roughly 3,000,000 unique CDR3 amino acid sequences, were found across all 50 or so samples.

The CDR3 contains 13 residues, cysteine and phenylalanine counted. Just CDR3 DNA is preserved here, 39 bases in frame from base 1. From the germline V gene, CDR1 is MNHEY and CDR2 is SVGAGI. Trimming leaves V shorter by 6 bases and J shorter by 10 bases, with the junction holding 11 bases beyond the gene matches. Following the manufacturer's recommendations, the immunoSEQ kit was used to generate TCR beta libraries from genomic DNA. Library preparation used a first multiplex PCR with proprietary primers, then a second PCR adding unique barcodes, with bead cleanups after each round. A kit-provided positive control reaction and a negative control reaction were included in every sample batch. The final libraries were assessed on an Agilent 4200 TapeStation D1000 ScreenTape, pooled by volume, and quantified by qPCR. Sequencing ran on an Illumina NextSeq500 with a MidOutput 150-cycle cartridge, using 156 Read1 and 15 Index1 cycles with kit custom primers. The pooled library was loaded at around 1.1 pM, and approximately 19% PhiX control was spiked in. The authors processed their data as follows. Vendor-processed data were analyzed in R, with a clonotype defined as all T cells sharing the same CDR3 nucleotide sequence. In the clone abundance analyses, frequencies in each sample were normalized to that sample's 10,000 most abundant clones. Public T cell clones, averaging fewer than five per sample, were removed before analysis. Tumor-enriched and baseline blood-enriched clonotypes were defined by at least a 32-fold difference in abundance between compartments. A beta-binomial differential abundance model was used to identify clonotypes that were expanded or contracted between blood time points. Tumor-blood repertoire similarity was measured with the Baroni-Urbani and Buser coefficient, and groups were compared using two-tailed Wilcoxon tests in R. The source is immuneACCESS, and TCRdb retained only in-frame sequences with V and J called. Part of the clones is not carried over; for the studies checked, unresolved V genes explain less than half of this, and the remainder is unexplained. That table furnishes V, J and clone size, whereas the DNA furnished D and trimming. The sample profile shows just over 95,000 clones; 80% to 90% of them were found once. Under 8.5% of the sample belongs to the ten largest clones.

Results the study describes overall, beyond this receptor: Blood repertoire dynamics were not followed beyond 4 weeks after treatment. Effects of radiation dose or scheduling on the TCR repertoire could not be addressed with the single-armed trial design. An increase in top tumor clonotypes in blood was observed from baseline to 2 weeks post-radiation, followed by contraction by 4 weeks, which was taken to suggest transient expansion of tumor-resident clones. Because pretreatment tumor biopsies were not available, the study could not determine whether clonotypes were already present within the tumor at baseline.

This sample's time point label indicates: blood 4 weeks post-SBRT, at nephrectomy. In light of the paper, this sample's treatment or condition label describes: 15 Gy SBRT to primary tumor, nephrectomy 4 weeks later. The samples were obtained from a clinical trial, where primary renal cell carcinomas were treated with 15 Gy stereotactic body radiation therapy and then removed by nephrectomy 4 weeks afterward. Serial peripheral blood from radiation-treated patients was sampled at baseline, 2 weeks and 4 weeks after SBRT to track tumor-enriched clonotypes. Every patient had renal cell carcinoma of clear cell pathology. The QIAamp DNA Blood Mini Kit (Qiagen) was used to prepare genomic DNA for TCR sequencing. Only samples passing all quality control checks were included in the analyses. Concerning this clone itself: Its antigen remains undetermined. No quality values exist for individual bases; no much larger clone is one base distant.

Sequenced material: blood, taken from a patient whose treatment included radiotherapy and nephrectomy. The V and J genes are TRBV6-5 and TRBJ1-1; the junction holds 7 bases that match TRBD1. The TCR sequence derives from a man between 60 and 75 years old with renal cell carcinoma. CDR3 region: CASRRVQGRGAFF. In nucleotide form, the sequence is TGTGCCAGCAGGAGGGTACAGGGGAGAGGAGCTTTCTTT.